The present T cell receptor (beta chain) was sequenced within a study of T-cell reconstitution after alpha-beta-depleted transplantation in children. Whole-study findings and limits: The study traced high day-60 TCRbeta diversity in some patients to surviving recipient T cells and thymic progenitors. T-cell numbers and diversity one year post-transplant derived largely from freshly generated T cells. About two months after transplant, alpha-beta T cells reportedly came from several hundred expanded graft clones.

For this clonotype: The antigen remains unidentified.

Researchers prepared the TCRbeta library using unique molecular identifiers, the study reports. TCRdb processed the PCR reads anew with MiXCR; each CDR3 protein has one entry. The data contain about 600,000 distinct CDR3 sequences, under 30% of them singletons. With 10 bases removed from V and 0 bases from J, the gap between germline ends came to 12 bases. Germline CDR1 MNHNS, CDR2 SASEGT. The CDR3 extends over 13 amino acids. Material: PBMCs, mostly from graft donor cells, obtained 360 days after TCRalphabeta/CD19-depleted stem cell transplant. The sequence was collected from a boy in the first two years of life who had a stem cell transplant for acute myeloid leukemia, so the T cells may come from the graft donor. V gene TRBV6-1 combines with J gene TRBJ1-1; the D gene is possibly TRBD1 (5 bases). CDR3 DNA sequence: TGTGCCACCAAGCGGGGGGTGAACACTGAAGCTTTCTTT. Its protein is CATKRGVNTEAFF.